This is a list of T cell receptor beta chains from one sample in a study of blood T cell repertoires in COVID-19. TCRdb keeps only in-frame clones here, not all; method: immunoSEQ multiplex PCR. This table has about 200,000 clones, 70% to 85% appearing once. The material sequenced was peripheral blood. The receptors shown here come from a human donor with acute or convalescent COVID-19. The donor label of this sample is uncertain. CDR3s include the opening cysteine and the closing phenylalanine or tryptophan. The D gene is left open where the match is weak. Rows give clone size only sometimes, using once, few, many, or a class for an expanded clone.

d_call: .
clone_size: .
v_call: TRBV27
j_call: TRBJ1-2
cdr3_nt: TGTGCCAGCAGTTTGGGCAGGGCTAACTATGGCTACACCTTC
cdr3_aa: CASSLGRANYGYTF

d_call: .
clone_size: .
v_call: TRBV7-9
j_call: TRBJ1-1
cdr3_nt: TGTGCCAGCAGCTTCGCGACAGTGAACACTGAAGCTTTCTTT
cdr3_aa: CASSFATVNTEAFF

d_call: .
clone_size: few
v_call: TRBV6-2/TRBV6-3
j_call: TRBJ2-1
cdr3_nt: TGTGCCAGCAGTTACTCGAGGCAGGGCCGCCGAAGCGAAAATGAGCAGTTCTTC
cdr3_aa: CASSYSRQGRRSENEQFF

d_call: .
clone_size: .
v_call: TRBV28
j_call: TRBJ1-5
cdr3_nt: TGTGCCAGCACTCGGCGGGGCTTCCGTGGTAATCAGCCCCAGCATTTT
cdr3_aa: CASTRRGFRGNQPQHF

d_call: .
clone_size: few
v_call: TRBV29-1
j_call: TRBJ2-1
cdr3_nt: TGCAGCGTTGAAGATGGCGGAGACAATGAGCAGTTCTTC
cdr3_aa: CSVEDGGDNEQFF

d_call: .
clone_size: .
v_call: TRBV7-9
j_call: TRBJ2-1
cdr3_nt: TGTGCCAGCAGCTTAGAATGGGCCAGGGGCAACAATGAGCAGTTCTTC
cdr3_aa: CASSLEWARGNNEQFF

d_call: .
clone_size: .
v_call: TRBV4-2
j_call: TRBJ1-2
cdr3_nt: TGTGCCAGCAGCCAAATGGGGGAGGGTGTTGGCTATGGCTACACCTTC
cdr3_aa: CASSQMGEGVGYGYTF

d_call: .
clone_size: .
v_call: TRBV19
j_call: TRBJ1-2
cdr3_nt: TGTGCCAGCCGCCTTGACGGGTTCTTATCACTTGGCTACACCTTC
cdr3_aa: CASRLDGFLSLGYTF

d_call: TRBD1
clone_size: .
v_call: TRBV18
j_call: TRBJ1-2
cdr3_nt: TGTGCCAGCTCACCGTTAGGACAGGGCAACTATGGCTACACCTTC
cdr3_aa: CASSPLGQGNYGYTF

d_call: TRBD1
clone_size: .
v_call: TRBV12-5
j_call: TRBJ1-1
cdr3_nt: TGTGCTAGTGGGGACAGGCCGAACACTGAAGCTTTCTTT
cdr3_aa: CASGDRPNTEAFF

d_call: TRBD1
clone_size: .
v_call: TRBV19
j_call: TRBJ1-5
cdr3_nt: TGTGCCAGTAGTGTGACAGGGTCACGACGGCCCCAGCATTTT
cdr3_aa: CASSVTGSRRPQHF

d_call: TRBD2
clone_size: .
v_call: TRBV28
j_call: TRBJ2-3
cdr3_nt: TGTGCCAGCAGTTCCCCCGGGCTAGCGGGAGGGGCAGATACGCAGTATTTT
cdr3_aa: CASSSPGLAGGADTQYF

d_call: TRBD1
clone_size: few
v_call: TRBV7-9
j_call: TRBJ1-1
cdr3_nt: TGTGCCAGCACCAAGACAGGGGGCGCAGGCACTGAAGCTTTCTTT
cdr3_aa: CASTKTGGAGTEAFF

d_call: TRBD2
clone_size: .
v_call: TRBV5-8
j_call: TRBJ2-3
cdr3_nt: TGTGCCAGCAGCTTGGAACTAGCGGGCTCCGGTACAGATACGCAGTATTTT
cdr3_aa: CASSLELAGSGTDTQYF

d_call: .
clone_size: .
v_call: TRBV12-3/TRBV12-4
j_call: TRBJ1-1
cdr3_nt: TGTGCCAGCAGTCCCCGGAGGAACACTGAAGCTTTCTTT
cdr3_aa: CASSPRRNTEAFF

d_call: .
clone_size: .
v_call: TRBV28
j_call: TRBJ1-5
cdr3_nt: TGTGCCAGCAGTTTAAGCGGCAGAAGGAGCAATCAGCCCCAGCATTTT
cdr3_aa: CASSLSGRRSNQPQHF

d_call: .
clone_size: .
v_call: TRBV28
j_call: TRBJ1-5
cdr3_nt: TGTGCCAGCAGTCCAGGTGGTAGCAATCAGCCCCAGCATTTT
cdr3_aa: CASSPGGSNQPQHF

d_call: TRBD2
clone_size: few
v_call: TRBV10-3
j_call: TRBJ2-1
cdr3_nt: TGTGCCATCAGCGGGACTAGCGCACTATACAATGAGCAGTTCTTC
cdr3_aa: CAISGTSALYNEQFF

d_call: .
clone_size: .
v_call: TRBV6-5
j_call: TRBJ1-2
cdr3_nt: TGTGCCAGCAGGGACAGCAACTATGGCTACACCTTC
cdr3_aa: CASRDSNYGYTF

d_call: .
clone_size: .
v_call: TRBV5-1
j_call: TRBJ2-2
cdr3_nt: TGCGCCAGCAGCTTTGATCCAGACACCGGGGAGCTGTTTTTT
cdr3_aa: CASSFDPDTGELFF

d_call: TRBD2
clone_size: .
v_call: TRBV18
j_call: TRBJ2-3
cdr3_nt: TGTGCCAGCTCGCAGACTAGCGGGAGGTACACAGATACGCAGTATTTT
cdr3_aa: CASSQTSGRYTDTQYF

d_call: TRBD2
clone_size: .
v_call: TRBV3-1/TRBV3-2
j_call: TRBJ2-7
cdr3_nt: TGTGCCAGCAGCCAAGCGGGCGGGAGAGGAAACTACGAGCAGTACTTC
cdr3_aa: CASSQAGGRGNYEQYF

d_call: TRBD2
clone_size: .
v_call: TRBV29-1
j_call: TRBJ2-3
cdr3_nt: TGCAGCGTTGAGCTAGCGGGTGTCAGTCATACGCAGTATTTT
cdr3_aa: CSVELAGVSHTQYF

d_call: .
clone_size: .
v_call: TRBV21-1
j_call: TRBJ1-5
cdr3_nt: TGTGCCAGCAGCACCCCCACACAGGGTCTCGGGCAGCCCCAGCATTTT
cdr3_aa: CASSTPTQGLGQPQHF

d_call: .
clone_size: .
v_call: TRBV7-2
j_call: TRBJ2-5
cdr3_nt: TGTGCCAGCAGTTCCTCGACGCCAAGGGGGGAGACCCAGTACTTC
cdr3_aa: CASSSSTPRGETQYF

d_call: TRBD1
clone_size: .
v_call: TRBV11-2
j_call: TRBJ1-4
cdr3_nt: TGTGCCAGCAGCAGCGGGACAGGCGCAACTAATGAAAAACTGTTTTTT
cdr3_aa: CASSSGTGATNEKLFF

d_call: TRBD1
clone_size: .
v_call: TRBV6-5
j_call: TRBJ1-2
cdr3_nt: TGTGCCAGCAGCAGAGGACAGGGGGTTGGCTACACCTTC
cdr3_aa: CASSRGQGVGYTF

d_call: .
clone_size: .
v_call: TRBV30
j_call: TRBJ1-4
cdr3_nt: TGTGCCTGGAGTGTACAAGGGTGGTCGCAGGGCATAAGTAATGAAAAACTGTTTTTT
cdr3_aa: CAWSVQGWSQGISNEKLFF

d_call: .
clone_size: .
v_call: TRBV10-2
j_call: TRBJ1-2
cdr3_nt: TGCGCCAGCAGGGAGACAGGATTTAACTATGGCTACACCTTC
cdr3_aa: CASRETGFNYGYTF

d_call: .
clone_size: few
v_call: TRBV7-2
j_call: TRBJ1-1
cdr3_nt: TGTGCCAGCTGCTACGGGGGAACGAGGACTGAAGCTTTCTTT
cdr3_aa: CASCYGGTRTEAFF

d_call: TRBD2
clone_size: .
v_call: TRBV4-1
j_call: TRBJ2-2
cdr3_nt: TGCGCCAGCAGCCCGGGACTAGCGCGGAACACCGGGGAGCTGTTTTTT
cdr3_aa: CASSPGLARNTGELFF

d_call: TRBD1
clone_size: .
v_call: TRBV27
j_call: TRBJ1-3
cdr3_nt: TGTGCCAGCAGTTCAGGACAGGGTGTATACGGAAACACCATATATTTT
cdr3_aa: CASSSGQGVYGNTIYF

d_call: TRBD1
clone_size: .
v_call: TRBV19
j_call: TRBJ1-2
cdr3_nt: TGTGCCAGTAGCCCGACAGGGTTCTGGGGCTACACCTTC
cdr3_aa: CASSPTGFWGYTF

d_call: TRBD1
clone_size: once
v_call: TRBV5-6
j_call: TRBJ2-7
cdr3_nt: TGTGCCAGCAGCTTGGCCGGGACAGGGAGGGAGCGGGAGCAGTACTTC
cdr3_aa: CASSLAGTGREREQYF

d_call: TRBD2
clone_size: .
v_call: TRBV5-7
j_call: TRBJ2-7
cdr3_nt: TGTGCCAGCTCCCTAGCGGGATGTTCCTACGAGCAGTACTTC
cdr3_aa: CASSLAGCSYEQYF

d_call: .
clone_size: .
v_call: TRBV6-1
j_call: TRBJ2-3
cdr3_nt: TGTGCCAGCAGTGAAAGGGGGGGTCCAAGAAAAGATACGCAGTATTTT
cdr3_aa: CASSERGGPRKDTQYF

d_call: TRBD2
clone_size: .
v_call: TRBV6-2/TRBV6-3
j_call: TRBJ2-3
cdr3_nt: TGTGCCAGCAGTTACTCGCTTGGGACTAGCGGGAGGGCCGGCACAGATACGCAGTATTTT
cdr3_aa: CASSYSLGTSGRAGTDTQYF

d_call: .
clone_size: .
v_call: TRBV5-5
j_call: TRBJ1-3
cdr3_nt: TGTGCCAGCACCCTCACCCAGGCCTTCTCTGGAAACACCATATATTTT
cdr3_aa: CASTLTQAFSGNTIYF

d_call: .
clone_size: .
v_call: TRBV12-5
j_call: TRBJ2-1
cdr3_nt: TGTGCTAGTGGTAAAGGGACTTCCTCCAATGAGCAGTTCTTC
cdr3_aa: CASGKGTSSNEQFF